A selection of T cell receptor beta chains follows, all from one sample in a study of tumour-infiltrating T cells in Burkitt lymphoma. Using immunoSEQ multiplex PCR, the repertoire was profiled, and TCRdb retains in-frame clones only, with some absent. The data show more than 8,500 clones, with around two thirds seen just once and less than 6% held by the top ten. Sequencing input: tumor tissue. The receptors originated from a human donor with diffuse large B-cell lymphoma. Each CDR3 is given without its conserved first and last residue. Each record gives: J gene, clone size, V gene, CDR3 protein. Clone size, where shown, is once, few, many, or a class for clones that have expanded.

j_call: TRBJ1-4; clone_size: NA; v_call: TRBV5-4; cdr3_aa: ASSDRKGSEKLF
j_call: TRBJ1-2; clone_size: NA; v_call: TRBV13; cdr3_aa: ASSPSAGEAGEERYT
j_call: TRBJ1-1; clone_size: NA; v_call: TRBV11-1; cdr3_aa: ASSSYMNTEAF
j_call: TRBJ1-1; clone_size: NA; v_call: TRBV7-9; cdr3_aa: ASSLRRGGTEAF
j_call: TRBJ1-1; clone_size: NA; v_call: TRBV19; cdr3_aa: ASSTPSGATEAF
j_call: TRBJ2-5; clone_size: NA; v_call: TRBV2; cdr3_aa: ASRGWGETQY
j_call: TRBJ2-1; clone_size: NA; v_call: TRBV28; cdr3_aa: ASSLDRWGYNEQF
j_call: TRBJ1-1; clone_size: NA; v_call: TRBV30; cdr3_aa: AWSYTHYSF
j_call: TRBJ2-2; clone_size: few; v_call: TRBV29-1; cdr3_aa: SVEVGAELF
j_call: TRBJ1-1; clone_size: NA; v_call: TRBV5-4; cdr3_aa: ASSLDGAEAF
j_call: TRBJ1-6; clone_size: NA; v_call: TRBV19; cdr3_aa: ATTQDSYNSPLH
j_call: TRBJ1-2; clone_size: NA; v_call: TRBV2; cdr3_aa: ASSETGGNNYGYT
j_call: TRBJ2-1; clone_size: NA; v_call: TRBV28; cdr3_aa: ASSRKYNEQF